This T cell receptor (beta chain) emerged from a study of control samples from healthy donors and cancer patients. V lost 6 bases and J 1 base, leaving 10 bases between the germline ends. The CDR3 runs 14 residues. CDR1 SNHLY and CDR2 FYNNEI come from the germline V gene. Sequenced by immunoSEQ multiplex PCR; TCRdb stores in-frame clones only, minus some. The sample yields 55,000 to 80,000 clones, approximately 90% seen once. The chain has TRBV2 and TRBJ1-5; D might be TRBD1 (5 bases). The source material was PBMCs. The clonotype comes from a man aged 60-69 years with colorectal cancer. This CDR3 is CASSLDSSNQPQHF. The DNA of the CDR3 is TGTGCCAGCAGCTTAGACAGCAGCAATCAGCCCCAGCATTTT.